This entry features one TCR beta chain sequence. This clone was seen only once. This receptor's antigen is unknown. Per-nucleotide qualities are absent, and no much larger clonotype sits a single base away. The library was obtained by the immunoSEQ multiplex PCR assay. Rearranged TCR beta chain sequences were amplified with the hsTCRB Kit following the manufacturer's protocol. An Illumina MiSeq was used to sequence the TCRB libraries. The authors processed their data as follows. The kit vendor's proprietary platform handled demultiplexing, trimming and gene mapping. What TCRdb holds here is the immuneACCESS table cut down to in-frame rearrangements. Part of the clones is not present; checked against another copy, under half of the missing clones reflect an unresolved V gene, and the others are unexplained. V and J calls and clone size are as listed in that table; D and trimming were resolved from the DNA. This sample holds tens of thousands of clones; nearly 85% were observed only once. The leading ten clones occupy roughly 15% of the sample.

Interpreted using the paper, the time point label stands for: week 23, last vaccination. Each vaccine dose, consisting of 300 ug of a 20-mer mutant IDH1 peptide in Montanide, was administered subcutaneously with topical imiquimod. All donors had newly diagnosed IDH1-mutant astrocytomas of WHO grade 3 or 4 that showed loss of nuclear ATRX. The samples were drawn from NOA16, a multicentre, single-arm, open-label phase I trial in Germany that tested a mutant IDH1 peptide vaccine in humans for the first time. Genomic DNA for TCRB sequencing was extracted from EDTA blood using the DNeasy Blood and Tissue Kit. CDR1 and CDR2 (SGHVS, FQNEAQ) derive from the germline V gene. The V end loses 1 base and the J end loses 1 base, and a stretch of 13 bases separates them. The CDR3 runs 16 amino acids, cysteine and phenylalanine included. This entry keeps only the CDR3 DNA: 48 bases, framed from base 1. The data stem from a study of a mutant IDH1 vaccine in newly diagnosed glioma (dated by TCRdb to about 2021). Regarding the research as a whole: Across visits V03 through V10, patients got a total of eight vaccinations, given in weeks 1, 3, 5, 7, 11, 15, 19 and 23. Vaccination started 4-6 weeks after radiotherapy alone, or was given together with temozolomide cycles in the groups whose treatment included chemotherapy. Of the roughly 33 treated patients, about 60% were male and approximately 38% were female, and the mean age was 40.4 years. Before enrollment, most patients had been given radiochemotherapy with temozolomide as standard therapy, while the rest had received either radiotherapy alone or temozolomide alone. Peripheral blood was collected at six visits: V03 (baseline), V05, V07, V10, V12 and V13. Longitudinal TCRB deep sequencing was performed for about two dozen treated patients wherever samples were available for exploratory analyses.

Study-wide conclusions, independent of this receptor: Pseudoprogression seemed to be unrelated to changes in the top peripheral T cell clonotypes found by TCRB sequencing. The authors stated that sample limitations prevented analyses of patient blood samples from being reproduced. Immune responses induced by the vaccine were seen in around 93% of patients across multiple MHC alleles. PBMC samples for TCRB deep sequencing were selected based on availability.

The sequencing here drew on PBMCs, taken from a glioma patient whose treatment included an IDH1 peptide vaccine. The sequence came from a man younger than 30 with glioma. The chain is assembled from TRBV7-8 and TRBJ1-1; no D gene can be assigned with confidence. Here is the DNA: TGTGCCAGCAGCTTAGACAGTCGGATGTCGAACACTGAAGCTTTCTTT. This gives the protein CASSLDSRMSNTEAFF.